This T cell receptor beta chain was found in a study of blood T cell repertoires in COVID-19. Whole-study context: Sample material is recorded as cDNA or gDNA derived from T cells, B-cell-depleted T cells, or PBMCs.

Original processing notes: The authors estimated nucleated cell counts from reference gene primer amplification. Assay used: immunoSEQ multiplex PCR; TCRdb lists only in-frame clones, some missing. The V and J calls and clone size were taken over from that table, and D and trimming were inferred from the DNA. Of fewer than 30,000 clones listed, 85% were seen once; the top ten hold 20% to 30%. The germline V and J ends were trimmed by 4 bases and 6 bases, with 15 bases remaining between them. Per germline, CDR1 SGHRS and CDR2 YFSETQ. The CDR3 extends over 14 amino acids. The V gene is TRBV5-1, the J gene TRBJ2-3; the D gene is possibly TRBD2 (5 bases). Material for sequencing was peripheral blood. The clonotype originates from a human donor in a cohort sampled during active COVID-19. CDR3 protein: CASSLTPDYDTQYF. The DNA for the CDR3 is TGCGCCAGCAGCCTCACCCCCGACTATGATACGCAGTATTTT.